The 21 T cell receptor beta chains given below trace back to one sample, sequenced in a study of cytomegalovirus exposure and HLA in healthy donors. The PCR made use of 60 Vbeta and 13 Jbeta primers. Measured with immunoSEQ multiplex PCR; TCRdb has only the in-frame clones, and not every one. The sample includes around 100,000 clones, 65% to 75% seen only once; the top ten take about 4.9%. The specimen sequenced was PBMCs. The origin of the receptors is a man aged 25-40 years in good health and CMV-seropositive.

The chain links TRBV29-1 to TRBJ2-7; D call uncertain. This CDR3 has 14 residues. From germline, CDR1 is SQVTM and CDR2 ANQGSEA. Deletions cut 4 bases from V and 5 bases from J, with 18 bases between. The CDR3 sequence: CSVASRSRYDEQYF. The CDR3 nucleotides are TGCAGCGTTGCTTCCCGCAGCAGGTACGACGAGCAGTACTTC.

This sequence joins TRBV19 and TRBJ1-2; 10 bases agree with TRBD1. Germline CDR1 and CDR2: LNHDA and SQIVND (reference sequence). V was pared by 4 bases and J by 8 bases, with 4 bases of the junction left unmatched. This CDR3 comprises 13 residues. CDR3 sequence reads: CASSRQGARGYTF. CDR3 nucleotides: TGTGCCAGTAGTAGACAGGGGGCTCGCGGCTACACCTTC.

The V and J genes are TRBV5-1 and TRBJ2-7; 7 positions agree with TRBD1. With V trimmed by 4 bases and J by 2 bases, 9 bases remained unmatched. Germline CDR1 SGHRS, CDR2 YFSETQ. The CDR3 runs 15 residues. The CDR3 spells CASSDGQANAYEQYF. DNA for the CDR3: TGCGCCAGCAGCGATGGACAGGCCAACGCCTACGAGCAGTACTTC.

J is TRBJ1-5 and V is TRBV19; D not resolved. The CDR3 sequence is 16 residues long. Trimming took 6 bases from V and 6 from J, leaving 21 bases between them. The germline CDR1 and CDR2 sequences are LNHDA and SQIVND (reference sequence). The CDR3 loop reads CASSPGAAGWGQPQHF. The CDR3 bases are TGTGCCAGTAGCCCCGGAGCGGCGGGATGGGGTCAGCCCCAGCATTTT.

J is TRBJ2-5 and V is TRBV4-1, with TRBD1 as a possible D gene (5 bases). The germline CDR1 and CDR2 sequences are MGHRA and YSYEKL. There are 14 residues in the CDR3. V was clipped by 0 bases and J by 4 bases, with 9 bases between them. CDR3 in amino acids: CASSQEGVRETQYF. CDR3 nucleotide sequence: TGCGCCAGCAGCCAAGAAGGGGTACGAGAGACCCAGTACTTC.

The chain couples TRBV7-9 to TRBJ2-3; D gene uncertain. Germline CDR1 and CDR2: SEHNR and FQNEAQ (reference sequence). Trimming removed 11 bases at V and 3 bases at J, with 15 bases between. The CDR3 contains 13 residues. The CDR3 DNA sequence: TGTGCCGCGGTAGGTCGAAGAACAGATACGCAGTATTTT. Translating it yields CAAVGRRTDTQYF.

The chain couples TRBV30 to TRBJ2-1; 9 bases match TRBD1. The CDR3 covers 14 residues. The germline CDR1 and CDR2 sequences are GTSNPN and SVGIG (reference sequence). Trimming at V came to 3 bases and at J to 8 bases, leaving 8 bases not matched to a gene. CDR3 residues: CAWSGTGSWDEQFF. In DNA, the CDR3 is TGTGCCTGGAGCGGGACAGGGAGCTGGGATGAGCAGTTCTTC.

The chain links TRBV15 to TRBJ2-7, with TRBD1 identical over 11 bases. Germline values: CDR1 LNHNV, CDR2 YYDKDF (reference sequence). V lost 3 bases and J lost 4; bases outside the gene matches: 2. This CDR3 comprises 14 residues. The CDR3 bases are TGTGCCACCAGCAGGGACAGGGGGCTGTACGAGCAGTACTTC. Its translation is CATSRDRGLYEQYF.

This chain links TRBV7-2 with TRBJ2-5, with a weak D call TRBD1 (6 bases). Deletions cut 4 bases from V and 4 bases from J, with 19 bases between. CDR1 and CDR2 from the germline V gene are SGHTA and FQGNSA. This CDR3 contains 16 residues. CDR3 residues: CASSWVSGALRETQYF. The CDR3 DNA reads as TGTGCCAGCAGCTGGGTTTCAGGGGCCCTCCGAGAGACCCAGTACTTC.

V is TRBV11-2 and J is TRBJ2-7, with TRBD2 as a possible D gene (6 bases). The germline V and J ends were trimmed by 1 base and 3 bases, with 16 bases remaining between them. CDR3 length: 16 residues. Germline loops: CDR1 SGHAT, CDR2 FQNNGV. The chain's CDR3 is CASSLGPMGEDYEQYF. CDR3 coding DNA: TGTGCCAGCAGCTTAGGACCGATGGGGGAGGACTACGAGCAGTACTTC.

This chain connects TRBV19 to TRBJ1-1; 9 nucleotides align to TRBD1. The CDR3 extends over 14 amino acids. The V gene's germline CDR1 is LNHDA and CDR2 SQIVND (reference sequence). The trim removed 3 bases at V and 1 base at J, leaving 0 bases unmatched. The CDR3: CASSMGQGNTEAFF. The CDR3 DNA reads TGTGCCAGTAGTATGGGACAGGGGAACACTGAAGCTTTCTTT.

V gene TRBV5-1 combines with J gene TRBJ2-7; 9 nucleotides line up with TRBD1. The CDR3 runs to 15 residues. Germline V gives CDR1 SGHRS, CDR2 YFSETQ. J lost 5 bases, V lost 4 bases, and 10 bases had no gene match. CDR3 residues: CASSRGTGKFHEQYF. DNA of the CDR3: TGCGCCAGCAGCCGTGGGACAGGGAAATTCCACGAGCAGTACTTC. Using reference TRBV5-1 and TRBJ2-7 for the parts outside the CDR3, the full variable domain is KAGVTQTPRYLIKTRGQQVTLSCSPISGHRSVSWYQQTPGQGLQFLFEYFSETQRNKGNFPGRFSGRQFSNSRSEMNVSTLELGDSALYLCASSRGTGKFHEQYFGPGTRLTVT.

The V call is TRBV2, the J call TRBJ1-3; D is uncertain. The germline gives CDR1 SNHLY, CDR2 FYNNEI. CDR3 length: 16 residues. The V end was cut by 1 base, the J end by 4 bases, with 14 bases between. The DNA for the CDR3 is TGTGCCAGCAGTGAAGGAGCTGGCCTCGGGGGAAACACCATATATTTT. This translates into CASSEGAGLGGNTIYF.

The chain links TRBV27 to TRBJ2-7; TRBD1 might be the D (5 bases). The CDR3 covers 12 residues. Looked up from germline, CDR1 is MNHEY and CDR2 is SMNVEV (reference sequence). V was cut by 5 bases and J by 6 bases, with 11 bases left in between. DNA for the CDR3: TGTGCCAGCAGTCCTAGAAGGGGCGAGCAGTACTTC. Protein product: CASSPRRGEQYF.

The rearrangement uses TRBV5-1 and TRBJ2-2; possibly TRBD2 for D (5 bases). The length of the CDR3 is 14 residues. Germline-derived CDR1 and CDR2 are SGHRS and YFSETQ. Trimming removed 0 bases from V and 6 bases from J, with 9 bases in between. CDR3 protein: CASSLASGAGELFF. In DNA, the CDR3 is TGCGCCAGCAGCTTGGCGTCCGGGGCCGGGGAGCTGTTTTTT.

The CDR3 is CASRPAGGSRGPQHF. Written as DNA, the CDR3 is TGTGCCAGCAGGCCCGCAGGGGGAAGCCGCGGGCCCCAGCATTTT. The chain links TRBV28 to TRBJ1-5; TRBD1 agrees at 7 bases. The junction had 14 bases not matched to a gene; V was cut back by 6 bases and J by 9 bases. Germline CDR1 and CDR2: MDHEN and SYDVKM. The CDR3 is 15 amino acids.

The gene calls are TRBV19 and TRBJ1-1, with D unresolved. The CDR3 runs to 15 residues. Trimming left V 4 bases short and J 0 bases short, with 12 bases between. Per the germline V gene, CDR1 is LNHDA and CDR2 is SQIVND (reference sequence). As DNA, the CDR3 is TGTGCCAGTAGTACAGTTAGAGGGATGAACACTGAAGCTTTCTTT. This codes for CASSTVRGMNTEAFF.

The chain joins TRBV28 to TRBJ2-7, with D possibly being TRBD1 (6 bases). Trimming left V 6 bases short and J 2 bases short, with 14 bases between. This CDR3 is built from 14 residues. The germline gives CDR1 MDHEN, CDR2 SYDVKM. The CDR3 sequence: CASRETGLTYEQYF. The CDR3 DNA reads TGTGCCAGCAGGGAGACAGGTCTTACCTACGAGCAGTACTTC.

This chain links TRBV6-6 with TRBJ1-5, with a weak D call TRBD1 (6 bases). There are 14 residues in the CDR3. Germline CDR1 and CDR2: MNHNY and SVGAGI (reference sequence). Trimming took off 5 bases at V and 2 bases at J, with 10 bases between the two ends. This chain's CDR3 is CASSPRGRNQPQHF. The CDR3, as DNA: TGTGCCAGCAGTCCGCGGGGGCGCAATCAGCCCCAGCATTTT.

The chain employs TRBV5-1 and TRBJ2-2, with D perhaps TRBD2 (6 bases). This CDR3 region has 16 residues. Trimming cost V 4 bases and J 4 bases, with 17 bases left between them. Germline assignment: CDR1 SGHRS and CDR2 YFSETQ. In DNA, the CDR3 is TGCGCCAGCAGCCCGGGTGGTAGCGGCAGCACCGGGGAGCTGTTTTTT. Translation gives CASSPGGSGSTGELFF.

CDR3 sequence reads: CASSIDSSTNEKLFF. As DNA, the CDR3 is TGTGCCAGTAGTATAGACTCCTCAACTAATGAAAAACTGTTTTTT. The chain combines TRBV19 with TRBJ1-4; D ambiguous. V lost 0 bases, J lost 0 bases, and 5 bases lay in between. CDR3 length: 15 amino acids. The germline V gene encodes CDR1 LNHDA and CDR2 SQIVND (reference sequence).